Sequencing of this TCR beta chain was carried out in a study of cytomegalovirus exposure and HLA in healthy donors (dated by TCRdb to between 2016 and 2019). Study-level background: According to an earlier analysis of 587 of the donors, about 170 million T cells yielded roughly 110 million unique TCR beta sequences and approximately 280 Gb of sequence data. An early release covering roughly 640 HLA-typed donors comprised 300 to 350 gigabases of sequencing data and around 80 million unique TCR sequences. Of the approximately 370 genotyped donors, 65% to 90% were placed in the genetic ancestry cluster associated with self-reported Caucasian donors. The study aimed to test whether cataloging public T cell receptors could reveal signatures of past pathogen exposure. The study profiled the T cell repertoires of under 850 subjects by immunosequencing and related them to cytomegalovirus serostatus. Besides the first cohort of 666 subjects, a separate validation cohort made up of 120 different subjects was used. High-throughput TCR immunosequencing, statistical association of individual TCRs with disease status, and machine learning were combined to predict cytomegalovirus infection status. In a later analysis, previously published TCR beta repertoires from hundreds of donors were re-analyzed and high-resolution HLA genotyping was added so that TCR occurrence patterns could be studied. Rather than drawing on any new phenotypic data, the later analysis identified candidate immune exposures from TCR beta sequences and the way those sequences occurred across donors. To decide whether each TCR beta V gene segment behaved as functional or pseudogenic, an earlier analysis of some 600 of the donors relied on high-throughput TCR beta sequencing. Donor age, sex, ethnicity and CMV serostatus were compiled together with the repertoire data. A later genetic analysis took genome-wide SNP genotypes for about 55% of the roughly 700 donors and used that subset as a discovery cohort. Every discovery cohort repertoire had been produced on one sequencing platform. HLA typing covered class I and class II loci at four-digit resolution. Typing coverage varied by locus: 629-630 donors for A, B, C, DRB1 and DQB1; some 520 for DQA1; more than 600 for DPA1; approximately 470 for DPB1. Roughly five DR-DQ haplotypes were treated as single units for association and clustering because of strong linkage in the cohort. On average, around 200,000 unique TCR beta nucleotide sequences were sequenced per donor among a few hundred genotyped donors of the cohort, with roughly a sixth of those sequences being non-productive. Paper-wide results and their limitations: Because HLA typing was unavailable for some donors at each locus, only the typed subset was used in association tests. The classifier was reported to diagnose cytomegalovirus status with high specificity and sensitivity in both the original and validation cohorts. A cluster of highly shared sequence variants was judged likely to be a technical artifact of the sequencing pipeline. Some IMGT-functional V segments, including TRBV6-2 and TRBV6-3, could not be told apart with the 87-base-pair reads, so those segments were excluded. In an earlier analysis of 587 of the donors, most TCR beta V segments appeared in productive rearrangements about 90% or about 30% of the time, broadly matching IMGT annotations. This cohort had only TCR beta chains sequenced, and the lack of alpha or paired-chain data limited which features could be detected. A further reported finding was that TCR beta sequences accurately predicted the HLA-A and HLA-B alleles for most subjects in the first cohort. In a later genetic analysis, a missense DCLRE1C variant was associated with V-gene and J-gene trimming of TCR beta chains, and the association was replicated in an independent cohort. A later analysis found that most CMV-associated TCR beta chains appeared HLA-restricted, with HLA associations seemingly driven largely by CMV exposure. Assigning TCR associations to individual alleles was difficult when HLA alleles, especially DR and DQ, strongly co-occurred. A few of the identified cytomegalovirus-associated TCR beta chains were confirmed in vitro to be specific for cytomegalovirus antigens. In the study, approximately 160 TCR beta chains were listed as associated with cytomegalovirus. It was suggested by the authors that the approach could potentially be generalized to other disease states and immunological phenotypes. In a later analysis, TCR association rates were found to vary across HLA loci, with the most associated TCRs seen for DRB1 alleles and the fewest for HLA-C alleles. In a later analysis, HLA-associated TCR beta chains showed more clonal expansion and lower generation probabilities than non-associated chains that were equally common. A later analysis associated about 17,000 TCR beta sequences with specific HLA alleles at a false discovery rate of 0.05. Immune exposure information for the cohort was limited to CMV serostatus. While some public TCRs were present in many individuals, most TCR sequences turned up only very rarely across donors. Correlated functional status among segregating V segments might be attributable to linkage disequilibrium, but an unknown experimental factor could not be ruled out. Because counts were too low, roughly 18 rarely observed V segments, including chromosome 9 orphons, were left out of the earlier analysis of 587 of the donors. Presence/absence analyses assumed roughly uniform sequencing depth across donors, an assumption that may not hold. According to a later genetic analysis, donors in an Asian-associated ancestry cluster had fewer N-insertions in productive TCRs than the approximately 710-donor mean. A later analysis reported that several top co-occurrence clusters appeared linked to parvovirus B19, influenza, CMV and Epstein-Barr virus.

V sheds 2 bases and J sheds 0 bases, leaving 7 bases between their ends. Taken from the germline V gene (reference sequence), the CDR1 and CDR2 loops are GTSNPN and SVGIG. Including cysteine and phenylalanine, the CDR3 has 13 amino acids. CDR3 DNA is the only sequence kept; it has 39 bases, read in frame from the first base. To note about this clone: Its antigen target is currently unknown. Base qualities are missing; no much larger clone stands one base away.

The receptor library was made with the immunoSEQ multiplex PCR assay. The multiplex PCR relied on a mix of 60 forward primers for TCR Vbeta segments and 13 reverse primers for TCR Jbeta segments. Amplification of the CDR3 region of rearranged TCR beta genes was performed with a multiplex PCR assay on genomic DNA. On the Illumina HiSeq System, the amplified TCR beta libraries were sequenced as 87-base-pair reads. The original pipeline was this. A later analysis tallied around 87 million unique TCR beta chains across the approximately 670 repertoires, and around 10 million of those chains were shared by two or more donors. Raw reads were error-corrected and collapsed into unique sequences by a nearest-neighbor algorithm in which closely related sequences were merged to remove PCR and sequencing errors. To assign V, D and J gene segments, CDR3 sequences were aligned to IMGT reference sequences. Each retained sequence needed at least a six-nucleotide match to both a V gene segment and a J gene segment. A rearrangement counted as productive if the CDR3 had no stop codons and remained in frame with V and J, and every other rearrangement counted as non-productive. Following IMGT convention, CDR3 was defined as the stretch from the second conserved V-encoded cysteine up to the conserved J-encoded phenylalanine. The earlier analysis of about 500 of the donors excluded sequences that lacked an unambiguous match to a single V gene segment. In an earlier analysis of some 590 of the donors, a V segment was called functional when productive rearrangements were above 56.7%, and segregating when the standard deviation between donors exceeded 5%. A statistical classification framework was built for diagnosing cytomegalovirus status from the catalog of TCR beta chain sequences. In a later analysis, TCR nucleotide sequences were compared against IMGT/GENE-DB human TR gene sequences so that V and J genes could be assigned. A later analysis assigned CDR3 sequences and most-parsimonious VDJ recombination scenarios with the TCRdist pipeline. In a later analysis, each TCR beta chain was defined by its CDR3 amino acid sequence together with its V-gene family, and reads without a unique V-gene family were excluded. To address suspected cross-contamination and a sequencing artifact, a later analysis removed a few hundred highly shared, low-generation-probability nucleotide sequences. A later analysis calculated a clonal expansion index for each public chain from normalized within-repertoire ranks of inferred template counts. A later analysis computed generation probabilities with a VDJ recombination model fitted to out-of-frame rearrangements, and checked the results against IGoR. Hypergeometric tests were used in a later analysis to score TCR-TCR, TCR-HLA and TCR-CMV co-occurrence, with a repertoire-size bias correction applied to the TCR pairs. In a later analysis, false discovery rates were estimated by permuting HLA or CMV assignments 20 times. In a later analysis, co-occurring TCRs were grouped using DBSCAN, and TCRdist sequence similarity was added for clustering within HLA-allele-positive subsets. Repertoires with fewer than 30,000 or more than 120,000 public chains were left out of co-occurrence clustering, as were four to six repertoires with anomalous nucleotide sharing. The table was pulled from immuneACCESS by TCRdb, which kept in-frame rearrangements only. Such tables lose some clones; where checked, under half of the loss comes from unresolved V genes, and the rest has no known cause. Clonal size and the V and J genes are those of that table, whereas D and trimming came from the DNA. Present in this sample are 150,000 to 200,000 clones, more than 70% of which were seen just once. Of the sample, 1.1% is held by the ten largest clones.

The cohort was made up of 666 healthy bone marrow donors. Cohort members were all nominally healthy when sampled, although unrecorded immune exposures were likely present. The donor tested CMV seronegative, placing the donor among the 350 or so seronegative members of the cohort. A peripheral blood sample was provided by each donor, and peripheral blood mononuclear cells were used for TCR beta sequencing. Genomic DNA was extracted from the blood cell samples with the Qiagen DNeasy Blood Extraction Kit. Source material: PBMCs. This receptor was obtained from a woman in her thirties or forties in good health and CMV-seronegative. The rearranged chain carries TRBV30 and TRBJ1-1, with no confidently assigned D gene. CDR3 reads: CAWSYSLNTEAFF. The DNA reads TGTGCCTGGAGTTACAGTCTGAACACTGAAGCTTTCTTT.